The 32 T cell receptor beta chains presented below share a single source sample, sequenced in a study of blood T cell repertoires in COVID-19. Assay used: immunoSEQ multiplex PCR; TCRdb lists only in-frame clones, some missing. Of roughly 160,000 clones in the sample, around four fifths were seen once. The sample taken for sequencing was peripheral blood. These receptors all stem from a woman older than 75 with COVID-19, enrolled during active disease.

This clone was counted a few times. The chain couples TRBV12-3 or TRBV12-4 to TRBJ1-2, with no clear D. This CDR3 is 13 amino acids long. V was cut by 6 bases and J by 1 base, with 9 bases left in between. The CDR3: CASRPTGNYGYTF. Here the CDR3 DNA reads TGTGCCAGCAGACCAACCGGTAACTATGGCTACACCTTC.

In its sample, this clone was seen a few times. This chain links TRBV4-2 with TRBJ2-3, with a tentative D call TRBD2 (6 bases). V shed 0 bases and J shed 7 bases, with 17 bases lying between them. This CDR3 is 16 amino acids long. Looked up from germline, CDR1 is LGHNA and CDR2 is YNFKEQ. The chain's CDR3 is CASSQEAGPSANTQYF. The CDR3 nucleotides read TGTGCCAGCAGCCAAGAGGCGGGGCCTTCAGCAAATACGCAGTATTTT.

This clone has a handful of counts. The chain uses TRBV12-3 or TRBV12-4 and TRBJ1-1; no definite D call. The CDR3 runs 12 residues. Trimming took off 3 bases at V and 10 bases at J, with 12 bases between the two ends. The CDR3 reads CASSFGLARAFF. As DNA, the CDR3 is TGTGCCAGCAGTTTTGGTCTGGCCCGAGCTTTCTTT.

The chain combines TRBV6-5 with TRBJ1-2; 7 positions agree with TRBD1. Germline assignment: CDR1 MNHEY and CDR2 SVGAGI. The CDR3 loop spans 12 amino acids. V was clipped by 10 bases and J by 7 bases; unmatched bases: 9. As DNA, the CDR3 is TGTGCCAAAAGGACAGGACCTGGTGGCTACACCTTC. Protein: CAKRTGPGGYTF.

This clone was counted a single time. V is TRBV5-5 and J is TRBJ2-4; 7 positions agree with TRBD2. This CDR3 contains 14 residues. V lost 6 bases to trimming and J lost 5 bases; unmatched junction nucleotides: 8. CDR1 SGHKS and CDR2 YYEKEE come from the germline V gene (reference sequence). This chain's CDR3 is CASTIGGIENIQYF. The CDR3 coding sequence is TGTGCCAGCACCATCGGGGGGATCGAAAACATTCAGTACTTC. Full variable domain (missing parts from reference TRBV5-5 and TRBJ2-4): DAGVTQSPTHLIKTRGQQVTLRCSPISGHKSVSWYQQVLGQGPQFIFQYYEKEERGRGNFPDRFSARQFPNYSSELNVNALLLGDSALYLCASTIGGIENIQYFGAGTRLSVL.

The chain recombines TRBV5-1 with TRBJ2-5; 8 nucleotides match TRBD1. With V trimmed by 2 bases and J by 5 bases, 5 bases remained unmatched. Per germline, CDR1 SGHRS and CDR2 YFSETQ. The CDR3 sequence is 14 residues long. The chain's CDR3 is CASSLGQGGETQYF. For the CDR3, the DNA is TGCGCCAGCAGCTTAGGACAGGGTGGGGAGACCCAGTACTTC.

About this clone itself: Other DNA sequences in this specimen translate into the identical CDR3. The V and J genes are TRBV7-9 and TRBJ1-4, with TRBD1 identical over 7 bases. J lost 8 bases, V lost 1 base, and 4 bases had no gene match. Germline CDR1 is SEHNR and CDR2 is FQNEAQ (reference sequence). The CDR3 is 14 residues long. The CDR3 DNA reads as TGTGCCAGCAGCTTAGGACAGGGCGACGAAAAACTGTTTTTT. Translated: CASSLGQGDEKLFF.

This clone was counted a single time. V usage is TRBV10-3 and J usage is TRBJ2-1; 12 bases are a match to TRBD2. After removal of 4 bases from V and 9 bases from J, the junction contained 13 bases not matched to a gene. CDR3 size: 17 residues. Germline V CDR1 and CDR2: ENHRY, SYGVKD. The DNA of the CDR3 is TGTGCCATCAGTGCCCCGACTAGCGGGAGCAAGGAGGGTGAGCAGTTCTTC. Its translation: CAISAPTSGSKEGEQFF.

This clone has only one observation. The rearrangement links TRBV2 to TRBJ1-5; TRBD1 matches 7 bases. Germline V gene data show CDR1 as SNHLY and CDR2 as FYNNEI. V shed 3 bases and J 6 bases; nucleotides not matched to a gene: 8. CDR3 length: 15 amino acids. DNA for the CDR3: TGTGCCAGCAGTGAGTGGCAGGGGGTAAGTCAGCCCCAGCATTTT. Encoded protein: CASSEWQGVSQPQHF.

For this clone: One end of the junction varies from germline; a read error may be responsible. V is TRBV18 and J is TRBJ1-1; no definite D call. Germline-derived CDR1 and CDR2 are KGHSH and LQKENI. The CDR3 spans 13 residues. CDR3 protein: CASSPGLNAEAFF. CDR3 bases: TGTGCCAGCTCACCAGGGCTGAACGCTGAAGCTTTCTTT. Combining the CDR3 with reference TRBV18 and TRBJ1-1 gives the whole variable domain NAGVMQNPRHLVRRRGQEARLRCSPMKGHSHVYWYRQLPEEGLKFMVYLQKENIIDESGMPKERFSAEFPKEGPSILRIQQVVRGDSAAYFCASSPGLNAEAFFGQGTRLTVV.

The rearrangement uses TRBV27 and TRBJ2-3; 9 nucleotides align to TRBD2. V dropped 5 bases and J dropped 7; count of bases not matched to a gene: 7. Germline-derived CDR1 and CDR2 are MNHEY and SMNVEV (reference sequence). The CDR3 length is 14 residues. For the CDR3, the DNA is TGTGCCAGCAGTGCAAGCGGGGGGAGAAATACGCAGTATTTT. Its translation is CASSASGGRNTQYF.

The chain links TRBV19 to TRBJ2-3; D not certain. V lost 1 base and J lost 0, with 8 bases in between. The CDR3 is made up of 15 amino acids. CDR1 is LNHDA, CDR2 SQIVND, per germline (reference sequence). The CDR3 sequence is CASSIGSLSTDTQYF. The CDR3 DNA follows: TGTGCCAGTAGTATAGGTAGCCTGAGCACAGATACGCAGTATTTT.

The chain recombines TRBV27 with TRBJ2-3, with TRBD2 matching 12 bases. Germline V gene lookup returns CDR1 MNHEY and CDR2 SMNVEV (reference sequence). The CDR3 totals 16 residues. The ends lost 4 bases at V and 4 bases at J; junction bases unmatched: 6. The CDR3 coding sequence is TGTGCCAGCAGTTCCGATCTAGCGGGAGGGCCAGATACGCAGTATTTT. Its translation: CASSSDLAGGPDTQYF.

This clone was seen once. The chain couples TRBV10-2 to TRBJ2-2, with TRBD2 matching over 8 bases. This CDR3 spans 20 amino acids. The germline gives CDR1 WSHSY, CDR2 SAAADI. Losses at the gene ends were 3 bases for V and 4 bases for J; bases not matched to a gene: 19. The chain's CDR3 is CASSEGLGRGGSIATGELFF. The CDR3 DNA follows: TGCGCCAGCAGTGAAGGATTGGGTCGCGGGGGGTCCATAGCCACCGGGGAGCTGTTTTTT.

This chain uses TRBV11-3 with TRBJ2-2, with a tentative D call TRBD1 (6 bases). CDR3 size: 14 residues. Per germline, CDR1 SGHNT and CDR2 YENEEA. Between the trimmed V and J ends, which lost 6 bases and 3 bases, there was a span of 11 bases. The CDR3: CASRGDTYTGELFF. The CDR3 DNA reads TGTGCCAGCAGGGGGGACACCTACACCGGGGAGCTGTTTTTT.

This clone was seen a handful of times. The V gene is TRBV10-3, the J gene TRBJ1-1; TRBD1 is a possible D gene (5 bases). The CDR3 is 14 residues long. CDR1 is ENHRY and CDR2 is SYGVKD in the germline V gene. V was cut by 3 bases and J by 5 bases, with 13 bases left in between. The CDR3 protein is CAISDQGGGTEAFF. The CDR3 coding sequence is TGTGCCATCAGTGATCAGGGTGGTGGGACTGAAGCTTTCTTT.

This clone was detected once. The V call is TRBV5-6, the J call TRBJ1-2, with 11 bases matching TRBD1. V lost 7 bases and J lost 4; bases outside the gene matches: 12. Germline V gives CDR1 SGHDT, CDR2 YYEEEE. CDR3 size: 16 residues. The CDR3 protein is CASRLDTGTGGYGYTF. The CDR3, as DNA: TGTGCCAGCCGATTGGATACCGGGACAGGGGGCTATGGCTACACCTTC.

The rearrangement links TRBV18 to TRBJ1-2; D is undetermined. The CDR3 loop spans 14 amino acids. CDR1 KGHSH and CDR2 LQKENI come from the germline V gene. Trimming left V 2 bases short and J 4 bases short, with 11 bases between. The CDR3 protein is CASSPGQAPYGYTF. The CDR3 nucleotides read TGTGCCAGCTCACCAGGGCAGGCACCCTATGGCTACACCTTC.

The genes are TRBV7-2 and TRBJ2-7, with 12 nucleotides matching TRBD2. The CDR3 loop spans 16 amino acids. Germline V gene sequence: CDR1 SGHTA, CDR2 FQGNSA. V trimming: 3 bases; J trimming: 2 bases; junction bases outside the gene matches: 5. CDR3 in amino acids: CASSLNRLAGAYEQYF. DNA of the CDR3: TGTGCCAGCAGCTTGAATCGACTAGCGGGGGCCTACGAGCAGTACTTC.

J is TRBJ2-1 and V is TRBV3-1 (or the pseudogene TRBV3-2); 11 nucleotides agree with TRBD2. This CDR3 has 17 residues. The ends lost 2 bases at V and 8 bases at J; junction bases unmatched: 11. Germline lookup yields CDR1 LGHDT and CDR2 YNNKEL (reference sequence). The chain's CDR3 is CASSQLLAGGPLDEQFF. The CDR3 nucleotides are TGTGCCAGCAGCCAACTCTTAGCGGGAGGGCCGTTGGATGAGCAGTTCTTC.

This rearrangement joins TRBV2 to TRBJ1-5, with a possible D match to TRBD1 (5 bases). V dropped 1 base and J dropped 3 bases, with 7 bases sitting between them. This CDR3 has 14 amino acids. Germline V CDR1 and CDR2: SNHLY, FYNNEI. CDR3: CASSEDRTNQPQHF. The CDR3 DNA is TGTGCCAGCAGTGAAGACAGGACCAATCAGCCCCAGCATTTT.

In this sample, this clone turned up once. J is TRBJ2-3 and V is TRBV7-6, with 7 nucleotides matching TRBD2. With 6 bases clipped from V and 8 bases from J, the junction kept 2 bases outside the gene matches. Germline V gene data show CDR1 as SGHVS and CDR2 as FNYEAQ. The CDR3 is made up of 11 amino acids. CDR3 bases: TGTGCCAGCAGGACGGGGGGTACGCAGTATTTT. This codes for CASRTGGTQYF.

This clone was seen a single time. As DNA, the CDR3 is TGTGCCAGCAGTGAACCAGCCACTGGTAGCGCAGATACGCAGTATTTT. This gives the protein CASSEPATGSADTQYF. The V call is TRBV2, the J call TRBJ2-3; D possibly corresponds to TRBD2 (5 bases). CDR3 size: 16 residues. The V end lost 2 bases, the J end lost 4 bases, and 16 bases lay between the germline ends. CDR1 is SNHLY and CDR2 is FYNNEI in the germline V gene.

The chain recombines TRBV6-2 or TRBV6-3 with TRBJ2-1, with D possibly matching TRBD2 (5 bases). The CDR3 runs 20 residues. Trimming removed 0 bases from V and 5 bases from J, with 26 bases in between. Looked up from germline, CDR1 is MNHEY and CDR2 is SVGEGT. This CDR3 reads CASSYSIWSSPNPTDNEQFF. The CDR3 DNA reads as TGTGCCAGCAGTTACTCGATCTGGTCTAGCCCCAACCCGACCGACAATGAGCAGTTCTTC.

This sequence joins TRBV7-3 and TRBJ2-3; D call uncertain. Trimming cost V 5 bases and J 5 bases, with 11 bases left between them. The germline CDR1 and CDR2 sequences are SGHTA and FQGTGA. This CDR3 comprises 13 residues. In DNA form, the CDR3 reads TGTGCCAGCAGCGTTTGGTCGAGAGATACGCAGTATTTT. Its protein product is CASSVWSRDTQYF.

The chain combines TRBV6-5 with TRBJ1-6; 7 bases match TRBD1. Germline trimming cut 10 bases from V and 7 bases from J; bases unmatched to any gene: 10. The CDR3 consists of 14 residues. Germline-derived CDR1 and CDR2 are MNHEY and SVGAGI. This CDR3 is CATEGGQRNSPLHF. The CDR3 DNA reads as TGTGCCACCGAGGGGGGACAGAGAAATTCACCCCTCCACTTT.

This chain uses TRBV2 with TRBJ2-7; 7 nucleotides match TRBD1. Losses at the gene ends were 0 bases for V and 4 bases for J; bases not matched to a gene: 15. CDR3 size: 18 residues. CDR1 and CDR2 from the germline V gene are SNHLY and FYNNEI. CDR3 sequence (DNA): TGTGCCAGCAGTGAAGCCCATGGTGGCCGACAGGGAAATTACGAGCAGTACTTC. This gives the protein CASSEAHGGRQGNYEQYF.

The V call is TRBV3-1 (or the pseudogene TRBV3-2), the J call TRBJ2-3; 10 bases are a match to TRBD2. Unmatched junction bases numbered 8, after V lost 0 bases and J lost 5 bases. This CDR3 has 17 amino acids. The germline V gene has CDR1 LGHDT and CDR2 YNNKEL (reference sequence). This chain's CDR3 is CASSQEWGSGGKDTQYF. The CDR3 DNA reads TGTGCCAGCAGCCAAGAATGGGGTAGCGGGGGGAAAGATACGCAGTATTTT.

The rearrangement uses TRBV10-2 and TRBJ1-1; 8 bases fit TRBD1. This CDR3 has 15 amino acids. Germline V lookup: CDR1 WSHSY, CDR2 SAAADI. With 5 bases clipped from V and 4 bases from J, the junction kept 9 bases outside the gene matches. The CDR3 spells CASSFTGGLVTEAFF. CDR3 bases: TGCGCCAGCAGTTTTACAGGGGGGTTAGTCACTGAAGCTTTCTTT.

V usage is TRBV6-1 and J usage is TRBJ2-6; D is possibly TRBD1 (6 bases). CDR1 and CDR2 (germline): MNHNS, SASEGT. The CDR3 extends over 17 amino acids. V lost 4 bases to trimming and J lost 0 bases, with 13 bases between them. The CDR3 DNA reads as TGTGCCAGCAGTGGAATCAGGGGAACCTCTGGGGCCAACGTCCTGACTTTC. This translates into CASSGIRGTSGANVLTF.

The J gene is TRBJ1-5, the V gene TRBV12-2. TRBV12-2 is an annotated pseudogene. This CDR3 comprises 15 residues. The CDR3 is CASRCLGGSNQPQHF. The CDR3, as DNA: TGTGCAAGTCGGTGCCTTGGGGGGAGCAATCAGCCCCAGCATTTT.

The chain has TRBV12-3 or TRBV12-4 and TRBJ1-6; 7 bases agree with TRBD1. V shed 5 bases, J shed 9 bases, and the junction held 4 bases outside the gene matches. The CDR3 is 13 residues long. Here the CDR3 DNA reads TGTGCCAGCAGTAGAACAGGGGCTTCACCCCTCCACTTT. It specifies CASSRTGASPLHF.